A single sample gave rise to the 17 T cell receptor beta chains below, sequenced in a study of shared clonotypes between healthy human individuals (dated by TCRdb to about 2020). Receptors were amplified or captured by the immunoSEQ multiplex PCR assay. TCRdb stores this immuneACCESS table with in-frame sequences only. Part of the clones is absent; in the studies checked, under half of the shortfall reflects unresolved V genes, and no reason is known for the rest. In all, the sample holds about 2 million clones, and approximately 95% of those were seen once. The ten most abundant clones make up 0.1% to 0.15% of the sample. Sequencing used naive CD4+ T cells sorted from blood. Per the publication, the cell subset or site label means: CD45RA+ positively selected. These receptors originate from a man younger than 35 in good health.

The CDR3 reads CASSERGRGFSEAFF. The DNA for the CDR3 is TGTGCCAGCAGTGAACGAGGCAGGGGTTTCTCTGAAGCTTTCTTT. This chain connects TRBV6-1 to TRBJ1-1; a possible D gene is TRBD1 (6 bases). Trimming left V 2 bases short and J 6 bases short, with 16 bases between. The CDR3 length is 15 residues. Germline V CDR1 and CDR2: MNHNS, SASEGT.

The chain carries TRBV9 and TRBJ2-3; the match to TRBD1 covers 7 bases. CDR1 is SGDLS, CDR2 YYNGEE, per germline. With 6 bases clipped from V and 1 base from J, the junction kept 5 bases outside the gene matches. This CDR3 is built from 14 residues. As DNA, the CDR3 is TGTGCCAGCAAGGGGACAGAAGGCACAGATACGCAGTATTTT. Its protein is CASKGTEGTDTQYF.

The chain combines TRBV28 with TRBJ2-3, with D possibly TRBD2 on 5 matching bases. Trimming pared 2 bases from V and 7 bases from J, leaving 16 bases between. Per germline, CDR1 MDHEN and CDR2 SYDVKM. The CDR3 is 15 amino acids. The CDR3 region has the DNA TGTGCCAGCAGTTTACCGGGATCCGTGGAGAATACGCAGTATTTT. It specifies CASSLPGSVENTQYF.

For this clone: This same CDR3 is encoded by further DNA sequences in the sample. The rearrangement uses TRBV5-1 and TRBJ2-7; either TRBD1 or TRBD2 may fit D (6 bases each). V lost 2 bases and J lost 4, with 13 bases in between. Germline CDR1 and CDR2: SGHRS and YFSETQ. The CDR3 has 14 residues. CDR3 bases: TGCGCCAGCAGCTTAGGAGGGCAGGGGTACGAGCAGTACTTC. Translated, it gives CASSLGGQGYEQYF.

This clone was seen just once. The chain has TRBV30 and TRBJ2-1, with TRBD2 identical over 8 bases. CDR3 length: 15 residues. With V trimmed by 0 bases and J by 4 bases, 5 bases remained unmatched. The germline V gene encodes CDR1 GTSNPN and CDR2 SVGIG (reference sequence). The CDR3: CAWSVTSVTYNEQFF. For the CDR3, the DNA is TGTGCCTGGAGTGTGACTAGCGTCACTTACAATGAGCAGTTCTTC.

This sequence joins TRBV10-3 and TRBJ1-3; TRBD1 agrees at 9 bases. CDR3 length equals 14 residues. Unmatched junction bases numbered 15, after V lost 10 bases and J lost 11 bases. Germline V gene sequence: CDR1 ENHRY, CDR2 SYGVKD. In DNA form, the CDR3 reads TGTGCCACCCTCACTCCGGGACAGGGATTCGCCATATATTTT. Its protein product is CATLTPGQGFAIYF.

The chain couples TRBV7-2 to TRBJ2-7, with 9 positions matching TRBD1. This CDR3 contains 17 residues. V shed 1 base, J shed 2 bases, and the junction held 9 bases outside the gene matches. CDR1 and CDR2 from the germline V gene are SGHTA and FQGNSA. CDR3 DNA: TGTGCCAGCAGCTTAGTAGTTACCCGACAGGGGGCCTACGAGCAGTACTTC. It is translated as CASSLVVTRQGAYEQYF.

In this sample, this clone turned up once. The chain carries TRBV6-5 and TRBJ2-5; a possible D gene is TRBD2 (5 bases). The CDR3 covers 15 residues. The ends were cut back, 5 bases at V and 1 base at J, with 14 bases in the middle. CDR1 and CDR2 (germline): MNHEY, SVGAGI. CDR3 in DNA: TGTGCCAGCAGTGGGAGATACAGCGGCCAAGAGACCCAGTACTTC. Its translation: CASSGRYSGQETQYF.

CDR3: CASSLSGADSGGEQYF. The CDR3 DNA reads TGTGCCAGCAGCTTAAGTGGGGCGGATAGCGGAGGCGAGCAGTACTTC. The chain employs TRBV7-9 and TRBJ2-7; D may be TRBD2 (6 bases). CDR1 and CDR2 from the germline V gene are SEHNR and FQNEAQ (reference sequence). This CDR3 is 16 amino acids long. The V and J ends lost 2 bases and 6 bases respectively, with 20 bases between them.

This clone was recorded once. The gene calls are TRBV6-4 and TRBJ2-2, with D unclear. In germline, CDR1 is MRHNA, CDR2 SNTAGT. Trimming shortened V by 3 bases and J by 0 bases, and 8 bases separated the two germline ends. This CDR3 is 15 amino acids long. The CDR3 protein is CASSDLHSNTGELFF. Here the CDR3 DNA reads TGTGCCAGCAGTGATCTACATTCGAACACCGGGGAGCTGTTTTTT.

This chain uses TRBV5-6 with TRBJ1-2; D uncertain. V was cut by 6 bases and J by 7 bases, with 16 bases left in between. Germline CDR1 reads SGHDT; CDR2 reads YYEEEE. The CDR3 totals 13 residues. The CDR3 region is CASIRTDRGGYTF. DNA for the CDR3: TGTGCCAGCATCCGGACGGACCGCGGTGGCTACACCTTC. Based on the CDR3 plus reference TRBV5-6 and TRBJ1-2, the full variable domain is DAGVTQSPTHLIKTRGQQVTLRCSPKSGHDTVSWYQQALGQGPQFIFQYYEEEERQRGNFPDRFSGHQFPNYSSELNVNALLLGDSALYLCASIRTDRGGYTFGSGTRLTVV.

V gene TRBV6-1 combines with J gene TRBJ1-4, with unresolved D. Germline CDR1 reads MNHNS; CDR2 reads SASEGT. The CDR3 runs 15 residues. V lost 6 bases, J lost 0 bases, and 11 bases lay in between. The CDR3 DNA is TGTGCCAGCAGGGGAACATTTACAACTAATGAAAAACTGTTTTTT. It yields the protein CASRGTFTTNEKLFF.

Of note for this clone: This same CDR3 is encoded by further DNA sequences in the sample. The chain joins TRBV5-4 to TRBJ2-5, with D perhaps matching TRBD1 (6 bases). The germline gives CDR1 SGHNT, CDR2 YYREEE (reference sequence). There are 13 residues in the CDR3. V was trimmed by 4 bases and J by 4 bases, leaving 11 bases between them. The CDR3 reads CASSQQGRETQYF. The CDR3 bases are TGTGCCAGCAGCCAACAGGGTCGAGAGACCCAGTACTTC.

The chain is built from TRBV21-1 and TRBJ2-1; the table calls TRBD2, which could not be checked here. TRBV21-1 is a listed pseudogene. CDR3 size: 16 residues. CDR3 residues: CASSGNSGRAYNEQFF. DNA of the CDR3: TGTGCCAGCAGCGGAAATAGCGGGAGGGCCTACAATGAGCAGTTCTTC.

On this clone itself: Other nucleotide sequences in the sample specify the same CDR3. The rearrangement joins TRBV7-9 to TRBJ2-1; TRBD2 agrees at 8 bases. This CDR3 is built from 14 residues. J was trimmed by 4 bases and V by 5 bases; bases with no gene match: 4. Germline CDR1 is SEHNR and CDR2 is FQNEAQ (reference sequence). DNA of the CDR3: TGTGCCAGCAGCCGCGGGGGGACTTACAATGAGCAGTTCTTC. Translation gives CASSRGGTYNEQFF.

The chain is built from TRBV7-8 and TRBJ2-5; 7 positions agree with TRBD1. V lost 3 bases and J lost 5; bases outside the gene matches: 6. Germline CDR1 SGHVS, CDR2 FQNEAQ. There are 14 residues in the CDR3. CDR3 coding DNA: TGTGCCAGCAGCTTTTCCAGGGGGAGTGAGACCCAGTACTTC. Amino acid sequence: CASSFSRGSETQYF.

V and J are TRBV13 and TRBJ2-1, with 9 bases fitting TRBD2. This CDR3 is 17 amino acids long. From germline, CDR1 is PRHDT and CDR2 FYEKMQ (reference sequence). Trimming at V came to 5 bases and at J to 1 base, leaving 9 bases not matched to a gene. The chain's CDR3 is CASSLRRLAESYNEQFF. CDR3 nucleotides: TGTGCCAGCAGCCTCCGACGACTAGCGGAATCCTACAATGAGCAGTTCTTC.